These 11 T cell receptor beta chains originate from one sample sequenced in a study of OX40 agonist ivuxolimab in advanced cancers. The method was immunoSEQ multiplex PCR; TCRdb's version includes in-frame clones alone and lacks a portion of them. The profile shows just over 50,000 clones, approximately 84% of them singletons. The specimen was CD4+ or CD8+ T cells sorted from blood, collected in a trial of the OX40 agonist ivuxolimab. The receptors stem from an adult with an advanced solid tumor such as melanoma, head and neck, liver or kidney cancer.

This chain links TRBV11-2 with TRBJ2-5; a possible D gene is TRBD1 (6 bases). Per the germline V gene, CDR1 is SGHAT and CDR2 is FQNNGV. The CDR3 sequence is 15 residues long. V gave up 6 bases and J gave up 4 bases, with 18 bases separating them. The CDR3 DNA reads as TGTGCCAGCAGTCCACTCAGGGGTGAAAGAGAGACCCAGTACTTC. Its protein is CASSPLRGERETQYF.

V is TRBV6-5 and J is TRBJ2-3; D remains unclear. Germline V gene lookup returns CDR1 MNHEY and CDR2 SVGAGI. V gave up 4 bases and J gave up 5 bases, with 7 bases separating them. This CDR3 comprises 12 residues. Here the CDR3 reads CASSSRVDTQYF. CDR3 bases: TGTGCCAGCAGTTCCAGAGTAGATACGCAGTATTTT.

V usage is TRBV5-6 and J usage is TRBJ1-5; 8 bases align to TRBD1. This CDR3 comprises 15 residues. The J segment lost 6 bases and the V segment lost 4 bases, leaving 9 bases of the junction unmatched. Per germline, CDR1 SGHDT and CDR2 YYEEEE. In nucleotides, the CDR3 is TGTGCCAGCAGCCGAGGACAGGGCCTAGGTCAGCCCCAGCATTTT. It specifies CASSRGQGLGQPQHF.

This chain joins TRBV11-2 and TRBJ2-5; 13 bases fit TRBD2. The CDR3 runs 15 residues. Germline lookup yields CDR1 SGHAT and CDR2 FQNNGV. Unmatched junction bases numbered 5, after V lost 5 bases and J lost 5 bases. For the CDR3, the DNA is TGTGCCAGCAGCCCCGGGACTAGCGGGGCGGAGACCCAGTACTTC. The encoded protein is CASSPGTSGAETQYF.

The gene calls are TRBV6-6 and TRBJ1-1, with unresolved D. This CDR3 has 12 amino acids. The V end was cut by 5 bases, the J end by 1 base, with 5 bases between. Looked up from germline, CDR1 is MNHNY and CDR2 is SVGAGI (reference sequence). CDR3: CASSRQNTEAFF. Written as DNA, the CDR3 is TGTGCCAGCAGTAGACAGAACACTGAAGCTTTCTTT.

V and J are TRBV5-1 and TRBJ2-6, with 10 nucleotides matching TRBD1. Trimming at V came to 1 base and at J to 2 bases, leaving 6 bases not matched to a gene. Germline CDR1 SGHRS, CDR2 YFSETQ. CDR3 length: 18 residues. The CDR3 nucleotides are TGCGCCAGCAGCTTGTTCGGGACAGGGGTGACTGGGGCCAACGTCCTGACTTTC. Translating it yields CASSLFGTGVTGANVLTF. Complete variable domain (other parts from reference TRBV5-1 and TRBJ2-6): KAGVTQTPRYLIKTRGQQVTLSCSPISGHRSVSWYQQTPGQGLQFLFEYFSETQRNKGNFPGRFSGRQFSNSRSEMNVSTLELGDSALYLCASSLFGTGVTGANVLTFGAGSRLTVL.

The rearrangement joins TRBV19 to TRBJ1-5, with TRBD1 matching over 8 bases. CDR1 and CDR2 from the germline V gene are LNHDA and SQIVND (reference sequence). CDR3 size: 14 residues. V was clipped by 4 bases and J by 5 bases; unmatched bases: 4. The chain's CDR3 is CASSTGQVYQPQHF. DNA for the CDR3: TGTGCCAGTAGTACGGGACAGGTCTATCAGCCCCAGCATTTT.

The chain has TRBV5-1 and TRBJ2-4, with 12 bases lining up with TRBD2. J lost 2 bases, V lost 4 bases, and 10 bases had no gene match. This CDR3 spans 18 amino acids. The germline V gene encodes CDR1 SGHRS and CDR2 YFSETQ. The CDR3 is CASSPVASGGETKNIQYF. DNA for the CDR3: TGCGCCAGCAGCCCCGTTGCTAGCGGGGGGGAGACCAAAAACATTCAGTACTTC. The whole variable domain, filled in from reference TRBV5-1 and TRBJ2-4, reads KAGVTQTPRYLIKTRGQQVTLSCSPISGHRSVSWYQQTPGQGLQFLFEYFSETQRNKGNFPGRFSGRQFSNSRSEMNVSTLELGDSALYLCASSPVASGGETKNIQYFGAGTRLSVL.

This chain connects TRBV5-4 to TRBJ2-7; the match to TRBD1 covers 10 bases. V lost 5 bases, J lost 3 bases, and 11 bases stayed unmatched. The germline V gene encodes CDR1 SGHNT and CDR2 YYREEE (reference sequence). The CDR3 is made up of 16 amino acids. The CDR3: CASSPDRQGAGYEQYF. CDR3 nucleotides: TGTGCCAGCAGTCCGGACCGACAGGGGGCCGGCTACGAGCAGTACTTC. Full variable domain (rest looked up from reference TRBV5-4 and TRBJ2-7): ETGVTQSPTHLIKTRGQQVTLRCSSQSGHNTVSWYQQALGQGPQFIFQYYREEENGRGNFPPRFSGLQFPNYSSELNVNALELDDSALYLCASSPDRQGAGYEQYFGPGTRLTVT.

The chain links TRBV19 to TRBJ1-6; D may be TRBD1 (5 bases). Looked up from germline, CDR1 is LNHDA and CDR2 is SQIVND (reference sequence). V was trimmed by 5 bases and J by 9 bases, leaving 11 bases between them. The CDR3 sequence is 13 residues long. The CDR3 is CASSDTGISPLHF. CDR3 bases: TGTGCCAGTAGTGATACAGGCATTTCACCCCTCCACTTT.

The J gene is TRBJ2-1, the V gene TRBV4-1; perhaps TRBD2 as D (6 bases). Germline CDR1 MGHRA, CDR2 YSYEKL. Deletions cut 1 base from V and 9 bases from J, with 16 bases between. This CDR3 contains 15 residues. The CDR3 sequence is CASSQVLRAGGEQFF. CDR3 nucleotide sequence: TGCGCCAGCAGCCAAGTCCTCCGGGCCGGGGGTGAGCAGTTCTTC.